These 15 T cell receptor beta chains originate from one sample sequenced in a study of graft-versus-host responses after intestinal transplantation (dated by TCRdb to the early 2020s). Receptors were amplified or captured by the immunoSEQ multiplex PCR assay. Sourced from immuneACCESS, this table was stored by TCRdb with only in-frame sequences that have V and J called. A share of the clones is absent; for the studies checked, an unresolved V gene accounts for under half, and the remainder has no known explanation. The sample has approximately 97,000 clones on record, about nine tenths of them singletons. The ten largest make up around 0.2% of the sample. Read against the paper, the sample's time point label means: cells obtained before transplantation from donor or recipient. For these TCRs, the target antigens are not known. This sample comprised unstimulated CD4+ T cells sorted from spleen or lymph node cells, obtained before transplant. The receptors stem from a human donor who was the organ donor for an intestinal transplant.

This clone is a singleton in its sample. The gene calls are TRBV5-1 and TRBJ1-1, with TRBD1 matching over 7 bases. CDR1 is SGHRS and CDR2 is YFSETQ in the germline V gene. Germline trimming cut 2 bases from V and 3 bases from J; bases unmatched to any gene: 7. The CDR3 length is 15 residues. The CDR3 coding sequence is TGCGCCAGCAGCTTTGGGACAGCCATGGACACTGAAGCTTTCTTT. Its protein is CASSFGTAMDTEAFF. The full variable domain, completed using reference TRBV5-1 and TRBJ1-1, is KAGVTQTPRYLIKTRGQQVTLSCSPISGHRSVSWYQQTPGQGLQFLFEYFSETQRNKGNFPGRFSGRQFSNSRSEMNVSTLELGDSALYLCASSFGTAMDTEAFFGQGTRLTVV.

This clone was counted between two and nine times. V usage is TRBV6-4 and J usage is TRBJ1-2; D is perhaps TRBD1 (6 bases). Trimming cost V 2 bases and J 2 bases, with 6 bases left between them. CDR1 is MRHNA and CDR2 is SNTAGT in the germline V gene. The CDR3 is 13 residues long. CDR3 sequence reads: CASSDRGNYGYTF. The CDR3 nucleotides are TGTGCCAGCAGTGACAGGGGGAACTATGGCTACACCTTC.

J is TRBJ1-1 and V is TRBV7-2, with TRBD1 matching over 8 bases. CDR1 is SGHTA and CDR2 is FQGNSA in the germline V gene. This CDR3 spans 14 amino acids. V gave up 2 bases and J gave up 7 bases; unmatched junction bases: 6. The CDR3 DNA is TGTGCCAGCAGCTTAACAGGGGGTACGAGTGAAGCTTTCTTT. This encodes CASSLTGGTSEAFF.

The chain recombines TRBV5-1 with TRBJ2-3; D remains unclear. The germline V and J ends were trimmed by 2 bases and 0 bases, with 7 bases remaining between them. Germline V CDR1 and CDR2: SGHRS, YFSETQ. The CDR3 has 14 residues. CDR3 in DNA: TGCGCCAGCAGCTTCCAGATAAGCACAGATACGCAGTATTTT. Translating gives CASSFQISTDTQYF.

V usage is TRBV4-1 and J usage is TRBJ1-6, with no clear D. Germline V gene lookup returns CDR1 MGHRA and CDR2 YSYEKL. V shed 1 base and J shed 7 bases, with 5 bases lying between them. The CDR3 consists of 13 residues. CDR3 sequence (DNA): TGCGCCAGCAGCCAAGGGCAGAATTCACCCCTCCACTTT. Encoded protein: CASSQGQNSPLHF.

The chain uses TRBV6-5 and TRBJ1-6; unclear D gene. V was clipped by 7 bases and J by 5 bases, with 6 bases between them. This CDR3 region has 12 residues. The germline gives CDR1 MNHEY, CDR2 SVGAGI. CDR3 coding DNA: TGTGCCAGCATGAACAATAATTCACCCCTCCACTTT. Protein sequence: CASMNNNSPLHF.

The chain couples TRBV6-1 to TRBJ1-5, with D maybe TRBD1 (6 bases). Germline lookup yields CDR1 MNHNS and CDR2 SASEGT. Trimming stripped 3 bases from V and 7 bases from J, with 13 bases between. CDR3 length: 14 amino acids. CDR3 DNA sequence: TGTGCCAGCAGTGACAAGGGACAATGGCAGCCCCAGCATTTT. Protein product: CASSDKGQWQPQHF.

This sequence joins TRBV6-5 and TRBJ2-7; D may be TRBD1 (6 bases). The V end lost 6 bases, the J end lost 3 bases, and 15 bases lay between the germline ends. Germline lookup yields CDR1 MNHEY and CDR2 SVGAGI. The CDR3 length is 14 residues. CDR3 in amino acids: CASSKGELVYEQYF. In DNA form, the CDR3 reads TGTGCCAGCAGCAAGGGGGAACTTGTCTACGAGCAGTACTTC.

The J gene is TRBJ2-7, the V gene TRBV29-1; D is possibly TRBD1 (5 bases). The CDR3 is made up of 13 amino acids. Trimming left V 0 bases short and J 4 bases short, with 10 bases between. The germline CDR1 and CDR2 sequences are SQVTM and ANQGSEA. Here the CDR3 DNA reads TGCAGCGTTGAAGATACAGGTGCTTACGAGCAGTACTTC. Translation: CSVEDTGAYEQYF.

The rearrangement links TRBV7-9 to TRBJ1-1; D remains unclear. Trimming took 5 bases from V and 7 from J, leaving 2 bases between them. This CDR3 has 9 residues. Germline CDR1 SEHNR, CDR2 FQNEAQ (reference sequence). CDR3 amino acids: CASSHEAFF. For the CDR3, the DNA is TGTGCCAGCAGCCATGAAGCTTTCTTT. Combining the CDR3 with reference TRBV7-9 and TRBJ1-1 gives the whole variable domain DTGVSQNPRHKITKRGQNVTFRCDPISEHNRLYWYRQTLGQGPEFLTYFQNEAQLEKSRLLSDRFSAERPKGSFSTLEIQRTEQGDSAMYLCASSHEAFFGQGTRLTVV.

The rearrangement joins TRBV5-4 to TRBJ2-2; D possibly corresponds to TRBD1 (6 bases). Germline CDR1 reads SGHNT; CDR2 reads YYREEE (reference sequence). The V end was cut by 2 bases, the J end by 6 bases, with 14 bases between. The length of the CDR3 is 15 residues. The CDR3 protein is CASSLTLQGSGELFF. The CDR3 DNA is TGTGCCAGCAGCTTAACGTTACAGGGTTCCGGGGAGCTGTTTTTT.

This chain connects TRBV6-1 to TRBJ1-6, with no clear D. The V end lost 6 bases, the J end lost 6 bases, and 6 bases lay between the germline ends. Germline V gene lookup returns CDR1 MNHNS and CDR2 SASEGT. The CDR3 consists of 12 residues. This chain's CDR3 is CASSYGNSPLHF. The CDR3 DNA follows: TGTGCCAGCAGCTATGGTAATTCACCCCTCCACTTT.

The chain recombines TRBV2 with TRBJ2-7, with 9 nucleotides matching TRBD1. CDR3 size: 14 residues. Unmatched junction bases numbered 5, after V lost 7 bases and J lost 1 base. The germline CDR1 and CDR2 sequences are SNHLY and FYNNEI. Here the CDR3 DNA reads TGTGCCAGCAAGGCACAGGGGGCTTCCTACGAGCAGTACTTC. Protein product: CASKAQGASYEQYF.

The chain links TRBV29-1 to TRBJ1-2; no reliable D call. The V gene's germline CDR1 is SQVTM and CDR2 ANQGSEA. V lost 6 bases and J 7 bases, leaving 9 bases between the germline ends. This CDR3 has 10 residues. CDR3 bases: TGCAGCGTCGGTCCCCCTGGCTACACCTTC. Amino acid sequence: CSVGPPGYTF.

The J gene is TRBJ2-1, the V gene TRBV7-3; TRBD2 aligns across 10 bases. With 5 bases clipped from V and 9 bases from J, the junction kept 13 bases outside the gene matches. Per germline, CDR1 SGHTA and CDR2 FQGTGA. The length of the CDR3 is 16 residues. Written as DNA, the CDR3 is TGTGCCAGCAGCCCACGGGGGCTAGCGGGGGCGGGTGAGCAGTTCTTC. As protein: CASSPRGLAGAGEQFF. The complete variable domain, with remaining parts taken from reference TRBV7-3 and TRBJ2-1, reads GAGVSQTPSNKVTEKGKYVELRCDPISGHTALYWYRQSLGQGPEFLIYFQGTGAADDSGLPNDRFFAVRPEGSVSTLKIQRTERGDSAVYLCASSPRGLAGAGEQFFGPGTRLTVL.